One TCR beta chain is described in this entry. This record belongs to a study of early T cells in non-severe SARS-CoV-2 infection. Each CDR3 protein is one row after TCRdb ran MiXCR on the 5' RACE reads. The sample shows tens of thousands of distinct CDR3 sequences, roughly 14% of them seen only once. The sample taken for sequencing was whole blood. This TCR derives from an adult who was a healthcare worker with PCR-confirmed SARS-CoV-2 infection or an uninfected control (not recorded which).

As DNA, the CDR3 is TGTGCCAGCAGTTTGACAGGGTTTAATTCACCCCTCCACTTT. Amino acid sequence: CASSLTGFNSPLHF. The chain combines TRBV6-5 with TRBJ1-6, with 7 positions matching TRBD1. The CDR3 totals 14 residues. V lost 4 bases and J lost 6; bases outside the gene matches: 3. Germline CDR1 and CDR2: MNHEY and SVGAGI.